This TCR beta chain was identified in a study of CDR3 diversity in severe acne. Germline lookup yields CDR1 MNHEY and CDR2 SVGAGI. The CDR3 contains 13 residues. In TCRdb, the PCR reads were re-called with MiXCR into one record per CDR3 protein. The sample shows over 100,000 distinct CDR3 sequences, 51% of them seen only once. On this clonotype itself: Sequence at one end of the junction differs from germline and may be a read error.

Sequences were obtained from blood. This receptor was obtained from a male donor with acne. The V and J genes are TRBV6-5 and TRBJ1-2; D remains ambiguous. Written as DNA, the CDR3 is TGTACCAGCAGTTACTCGTACGGAAAAGGCTACACCTTC. This encodes CTSSYSYGKGYTF.